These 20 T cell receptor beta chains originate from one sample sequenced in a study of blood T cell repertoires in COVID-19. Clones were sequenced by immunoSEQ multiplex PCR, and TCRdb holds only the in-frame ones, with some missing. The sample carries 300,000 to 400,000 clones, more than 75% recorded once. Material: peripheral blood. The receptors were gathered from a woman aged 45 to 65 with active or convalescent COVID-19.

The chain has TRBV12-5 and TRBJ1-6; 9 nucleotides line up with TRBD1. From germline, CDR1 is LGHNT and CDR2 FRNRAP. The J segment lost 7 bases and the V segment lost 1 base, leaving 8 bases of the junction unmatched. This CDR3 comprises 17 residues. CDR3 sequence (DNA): TGTGCTAGTGGTTTGGCCTACGCGGACAGGGGAAATTCACCCCTCCACTTT. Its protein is CASGLAYADRGNSPLHF.

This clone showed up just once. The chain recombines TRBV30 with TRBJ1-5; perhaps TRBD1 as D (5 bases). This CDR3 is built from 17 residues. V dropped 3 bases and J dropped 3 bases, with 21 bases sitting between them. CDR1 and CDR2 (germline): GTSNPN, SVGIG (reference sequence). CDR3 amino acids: CAWSEGVRGRINQPQHF. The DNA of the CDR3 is TGTGCCTGGAGCGAAGGGGTCCGCGGACGTATCAATCAGCCCCAGCATTTT.

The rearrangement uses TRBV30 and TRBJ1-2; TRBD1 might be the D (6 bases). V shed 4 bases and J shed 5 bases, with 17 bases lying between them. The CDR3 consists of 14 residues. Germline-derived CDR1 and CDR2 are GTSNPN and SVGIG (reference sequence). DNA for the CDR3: TGTGCCTGGACCGGAGCAGGGGTGTATTATGGCTACACCTTC. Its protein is CAWTGAGVYYGYTF.

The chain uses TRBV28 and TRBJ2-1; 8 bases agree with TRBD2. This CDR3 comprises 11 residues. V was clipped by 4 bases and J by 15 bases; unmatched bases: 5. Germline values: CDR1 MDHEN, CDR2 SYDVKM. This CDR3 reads CASSYSGRRFF. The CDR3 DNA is TGTGCCAGCAGTTACAGCGGGAGACGGTTCTTC.

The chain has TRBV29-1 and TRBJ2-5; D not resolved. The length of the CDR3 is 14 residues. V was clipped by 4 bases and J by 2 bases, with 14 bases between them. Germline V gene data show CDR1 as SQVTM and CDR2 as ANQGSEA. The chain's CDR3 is CSVAQRALQETQYF. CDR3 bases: TGCAGCGTTGCCCAGCGAGCGCTTCAAGAGACCCAGTACTTC. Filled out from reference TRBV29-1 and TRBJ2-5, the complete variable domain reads SAVISQKPSRDICQRGTSLTIQCQVDSQVTMMFWYRQQPGQSLTLIATANQGSEATYESGFVIDKFPISRPNLTFSTLTVSNMSPEDSSIYLCSVAQRALQETQYFGPGTRLLVL.

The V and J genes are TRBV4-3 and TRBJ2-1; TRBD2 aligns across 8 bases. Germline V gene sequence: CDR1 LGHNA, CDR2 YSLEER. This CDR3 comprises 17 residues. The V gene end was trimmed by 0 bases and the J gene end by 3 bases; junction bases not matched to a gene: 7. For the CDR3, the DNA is TGCGCCAGCAGCCAAGATTCCGCTAGCGGGTACTACAATGAGCAGTTCTTC. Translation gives CASSQDSASGYYNEQFF.

This CDR3 is CAWSPGLAVQETQYF. DNA of the CDR3: TGTGCCTGGTCGCCGGGACTAGCGGTACAAGAGACCCAGTACTTC. The V and J genes are TRBV30 and TRBJ2-5; TRBD2 aligns across 11 bases. Germline V gene data show CDR1 as GTSNPN and CDR2 as SVGIG (reference sequence). V shed 5 bases and J 2 bases; nucleotides not matched to a gene: 7. This CDR3 has 15 residues.

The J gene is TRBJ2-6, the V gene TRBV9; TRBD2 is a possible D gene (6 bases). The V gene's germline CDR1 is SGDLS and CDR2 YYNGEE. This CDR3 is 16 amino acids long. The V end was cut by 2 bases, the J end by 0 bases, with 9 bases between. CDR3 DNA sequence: TGTGCCAGCAGCGTCTGGGGAGGCTCTGGGGCCAACGTCCTGACTTTC. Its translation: CASSVWGGSGANVLTF.

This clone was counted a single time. CDR3 region: CASSIRRVDTGELFF. CDR3 nucleotides: TGTGCCAGTAGTATTAGGAGGGTTGACACCGGGGAGCTGTTTTTT. The chain combines TRBV19 with TRBJ2-2; tentative D call: TRBD2 (6 bases). V lost 3 bases and J lost 3, with 11 bases in between. This CDR3 region has 15 residues. Germline lookup yields CDR1 LNHDA and CDR2 SQIVND (reference sequence).

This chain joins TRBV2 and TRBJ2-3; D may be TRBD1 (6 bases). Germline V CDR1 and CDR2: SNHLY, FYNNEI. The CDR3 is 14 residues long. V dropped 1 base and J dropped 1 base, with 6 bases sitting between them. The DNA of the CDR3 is TGTGCCAGCAGTGAAGACAGGGGCACAGATACGCAGTATTTT. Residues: CASSEDRGTDTQYF.

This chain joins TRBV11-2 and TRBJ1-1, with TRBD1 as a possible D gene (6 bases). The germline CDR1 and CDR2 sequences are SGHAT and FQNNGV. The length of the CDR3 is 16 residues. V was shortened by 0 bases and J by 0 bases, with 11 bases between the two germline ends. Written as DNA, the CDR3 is TGTGCCAGCAGCTTAGACCTCGGACAGATGAACACTGAAGCTTTCTTT. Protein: CASSLDLGQMNTEAFF.

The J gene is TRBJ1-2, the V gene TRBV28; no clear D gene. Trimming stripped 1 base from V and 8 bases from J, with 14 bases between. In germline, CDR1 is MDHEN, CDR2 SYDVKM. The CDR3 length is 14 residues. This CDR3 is CASSLLLGGRGYTF. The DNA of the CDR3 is TGTGCCAGCAGTTTATTACTCGGAGGGCGGGGCTACACCTTC.

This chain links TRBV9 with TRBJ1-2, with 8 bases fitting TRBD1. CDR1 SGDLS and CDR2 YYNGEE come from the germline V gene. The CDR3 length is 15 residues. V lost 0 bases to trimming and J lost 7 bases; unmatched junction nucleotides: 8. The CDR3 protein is CASSVEGQAVIGYTF. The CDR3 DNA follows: TGTGCCAGCAGCGTAGAGGGACAGGCGGTTATTGGCTACACCTTC.

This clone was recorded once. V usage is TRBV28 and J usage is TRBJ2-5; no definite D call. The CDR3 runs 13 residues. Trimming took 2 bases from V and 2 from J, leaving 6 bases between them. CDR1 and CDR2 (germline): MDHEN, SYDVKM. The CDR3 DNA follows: TGTGCCAGCAGTTTACCCAGTCAAGAGACCCAGTACTTC. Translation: CASSLPSQETQYF.

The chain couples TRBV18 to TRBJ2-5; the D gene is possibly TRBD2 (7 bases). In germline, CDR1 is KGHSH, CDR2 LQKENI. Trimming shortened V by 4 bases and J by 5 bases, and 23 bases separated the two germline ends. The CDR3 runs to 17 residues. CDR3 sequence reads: CASSLSRGAILRETQYF. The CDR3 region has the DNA TGTGCCAGCTCACTCTCCCGGGGGGCGATTTTGAGGGAGACCCAGTACTTC.

This chain's CDR3 is CASSPQGYQPQHF. CDR3 coding DNA: TGTGCCAGCAGCCCACAGGGTTATCAGCCCCAGCATTTT. This rearrangement joins TRBV6-6 to TRBJ1-5; tentative D call: TRBD1 (6 bases). Germline assignment: CDR1 MNHNY and CDR2 SVGAGI (reference sequence). This CDR3 spans 13 amino acids. Trimming shortened V by 6 bases and J by 5 bases, and 11 bases separated the two germline ends.

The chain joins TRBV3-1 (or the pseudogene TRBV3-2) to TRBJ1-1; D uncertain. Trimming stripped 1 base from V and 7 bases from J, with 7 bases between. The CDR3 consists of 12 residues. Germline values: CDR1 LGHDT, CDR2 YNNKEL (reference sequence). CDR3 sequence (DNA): TGTGCCAGCAGCCAAGTTCAGTTTGAAGCTTTCTTT. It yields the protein CASSQVQFEAFF.

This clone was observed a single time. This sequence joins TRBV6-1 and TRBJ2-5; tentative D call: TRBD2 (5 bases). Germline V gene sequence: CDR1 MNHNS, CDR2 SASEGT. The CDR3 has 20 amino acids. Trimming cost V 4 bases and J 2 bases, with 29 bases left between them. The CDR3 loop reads CASSAIFGMGSVRAQETQYF. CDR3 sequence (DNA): TGTGCCAGCAGTGCAATTTTTGGGATGGGGTCTGTGAGGGCACAAGAGACCCAGTACTTC.

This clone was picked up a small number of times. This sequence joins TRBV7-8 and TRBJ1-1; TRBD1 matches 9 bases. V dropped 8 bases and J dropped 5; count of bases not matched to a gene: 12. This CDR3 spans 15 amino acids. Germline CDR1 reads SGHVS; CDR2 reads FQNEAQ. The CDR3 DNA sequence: TGTGCCAGCCTCTTCGGGACAGGGAGAGGTACTGAAGCTTTCTTT. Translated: CASLFGTGRGTEAFF.

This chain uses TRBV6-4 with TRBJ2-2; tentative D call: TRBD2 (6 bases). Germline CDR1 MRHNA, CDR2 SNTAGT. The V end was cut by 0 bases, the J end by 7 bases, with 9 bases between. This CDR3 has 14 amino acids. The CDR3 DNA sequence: TGTGCCAGCAGTGACTCGTGGGGGGTCGGGGAGCTGTTTTTT. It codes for CASSDSWGVGELFF.